These T cell receptor beta chains were read from a single sample in a study of cytomegalovirus exposure and HLA in healthy donors. Assay used: immunoSEQ multiplex PCR; TCRdb lists only in-frame clones, some missing. Of 200,000 to 250,000 clones listed, 83% were seen once; the top ten hold less than 7%. The source material was PBMCs. All receptors derive from a woman aged 18-29 years in good health and CMV-seronegative. Both conserved end residues are part of each CDR3. D genes are given only for firm matches. Some rows have no size entry. The others give once, few or many, or a class for an expanded clone.

D: .
J: TRBJ1-2
size: .
V: TRBV10-3
CDR3: CAIKSRATTIYGYTF
DNA: TGTGCCATCAAATCCAGGGCCACCACTATCTATGGCTACACCTTC

D: .
J: TRBJ1-4
size: .
V: TRBV5-1
CDR3: CASSLVGAGEKLFF
DNA: TGCGCCAGCAGCTTGGTCGGGGCTGGAGAAAAACTGTTTTTT

D: .
J: TRBJ1-4
size: .
V: TRBV10-3
CDR3: CAISESTDPTNEKLFF
DNA: TGTGCCATCAGTGAGTCGACAGACCCAACTAATGAAAAACTGTTTTTT

D: TRBD2
J: TRBJ2-1
size: .
V: TRBV5-6
CDR3: CASSPTSGIYNEQFF
DNA: TGTGCCAGCAGCCCAACTAGCGGGATATACAATGAGCAGTTCTTC

D: .
J: TRBJ1-5
size: once
V: TRBV5-8
CDR3: CASSLGPQPQHF
DNA: TGTGCCAGCAGCTTGGGACCCCAGCCCCAGCATTTT

D: .
J: TRBJ1-2
size: .
V: TRBV9
CDR3: CASSGRRGSYGYTF
DNA: TGTGCCAGCAGCGGTCGCAGGGGTTCCTATGGCTACACCTTC

D: .
J: TRBJ1-1
size: .
V: TRBV5-1
CDR3: CASSLAGFGTEAFF
DNA: TGCGCCAGCAGCTTGGCAGGGTTCGGCACTGAAGCTTTCTTT

D: .
J: TRBJ1-5
size: .
V: TRBV2
CDR3: CASSERGQVNQPQHF
DNA: TGTGCCAGCAGTGAACGGGGGCAGGTAAATCAGCCCCAGCATTTT

D: TRBD1
J: TRBJ1-5
size: .
V: TRBV2
CDR3: CASSGQGLQPQHF
DNA: TGTGCCAGCAGTGGACAGGGCCTTCAGCCCCAGCATTTT

D: TRBD2
J: TRBJ2-1
size: .
V: TRBV5-1
CDR3: CASKGLAVYNEQFF
DNA: TGCGCCAGCAAAGGACTAGCGGTCTACAATGAGCAGTTCTTC

D: TRBD1
J: TRBJ1-4
size: .
V: TRBV27
CDR3: CASSETGGATNEKLFF
DNA: TGTGCCAGCAGTGAGACAGGGGGCGCAACTAATGAAAAACTGTTTTTT

D: .
J: TRBJ2-7
size: once
V: TRBV28
CDR3: CASSLPGPPYEQYF
DNA: TGTGCCAGCAGCCTCCCGGGTCCTCCTTACGAGCAGTACTTC

D: TRBD2
J: TRBJ2-1
size: many
V: TRBV27
CDR3: CASSLSRKVAGVGEQFF
DNA: TGTGCCAGCAGTTTGTCCAGGAAGGTAGCGGGAGTGGGTGAGCAGTTCTTC

D: TRBD2
J: TRBJ2-7
size: .
V: TRBV5-4
CDR3: CASSSARGSEEQYF
DNA: TGTGCCAGCAGCTCCGCGCGCGGGAGTGAAGAGCAGTACTTC

D: .
J: TRBJ2-2
size: .
V: TRBV2
CDR3: CASTPQGLGTGELFF
DNA: TGTGCCAGCACCCCCCAGGGGCTAGGGACCGGGGAGCTGTTTTTT

D: .
J: TRBJ1-2
size: .
V: TRBV6-5
CDR3: CASSSSDRDGYTF
DNA: TGTGCCAGCAGTTCCAGCGACAGAGATGGCTACACCTTC

D: .
J: TRBJ1-2
size: .
V: TRBV4-2
CDR3: CASSQDAAANYGYTF
DNA: TGTGCCAGCAGCCAAGATGCGGCGGCAAACTATGGCTACACCTTC

D: .
J: TRBJ2-1
size: once
V: TRBV11-3
CDR3: CASSGRTSEQFF
DNA: TGTGCCAGCAGCGGCCGGACGAGCGAGCAGTTCTTC

D: .
J: TRBJ1-5
size: .
V: TRBV30
CDR3: CAWTLPRGRGSNQPQHF
DNA: TGTGCCTGGACCCTCCCGAGGGGACGTGGGAGCAATCAGCCCCAGCATTTT

D: .
J: TRBJ1-5
size: .
V: TRBV5-3
CDR3: CARSRNPPDGWLECNQPQHF
DNA: TGTGCCAGAAGCCGTAACCCACCGGACGGATGGCTCGAGTGCAATCAGCCCCAGCATTTT

D: TRBD1
J: TRBJ2-1
size: .
V: TRBV27
CDR3: CASSLVRDRDNEQFF
DNA: TGTGCCAGCAGTTTAGTTCGGGACAGGGACAATGAGCAGTTCTTC

D: .
J: TRBJ2-3
size: .
V: TRBV6-5
CDR3: CASSGTAGGDTQYF
DNA: TGTGCCAGCAGTGGGACCGCTGGGGGAGATACGCAGTATTTT

D: TRBD2
J: TRBJ2-5
size: .
V: TRBV19
CDR3: CASSTESPGLARQETQYF
DNA: TGTGCCAGTAGTACGGAATCCCCGGGACTAGCGAGGCAAGAGACCCAGTACTTC

D: .
J: TRBJ1-6
size: .
V: TRBV9
CDR3: CASSRGAGSPLHF
DNA: TGTGCCAGCAGTAGAGGGGCGGGTTCACCCCTCCACTTT

D: TRBD1
J: TRBJ1-5
size: .
V: TRBV7-9
CDR3: CASSLGTGQRQPQHF
DNA: TGTGCCAGCAGCTTAGGGACAGGGCAGCGACAGCCCCAGCATTTT

D: .
J: TRBJ2-7
size: .
V: TRBV7-6
CDR3: CASSLDVNEQYF
DNA: TGTGCCAGCAGCTTAGACGTGAACGAGCAGTACTTC

D: .
J: TRBJ1-5
size: few
V: TRBV6-1
CDR3: CASSPRSRVQPQHF
DNA: TGTGCCAGCAGTCCGAGAAGCAGGGTCCAGCCCCAGCATTTT